This TCR beta chain stems from a study of blood T cell repertoires in COVID-19. Using immunoSEQ multiplex PCR, the repertoire was profiled, and TCRdb retains in-frame clones only, with some absent. The table lists about 250,000 clones, approximately 85% of them singletons. The germline V and J ends were trimmed by 0 bases and 6 bases, with 17 bases remaining between them. The CDR3 contains 17 residues. Germline lookup yields CDR1 KGHDR and CDR2 SFDVKD. Source material: peripheral blood. This TCR derives from a man between 45 and 60 years old with acute or convalescent COVID-19. The rearrangement links TRBV24-1 to TRBJ2-1; perhaps TRBD2 as D (6 bases). The CDR3 is CATSDLRAGRSSNEQFF. The CDR3, as DNA: TGTGCCACCAGTGATTTGCGAGCAGGGAGGTCAAGCAATGAGCAGTTCTTC.